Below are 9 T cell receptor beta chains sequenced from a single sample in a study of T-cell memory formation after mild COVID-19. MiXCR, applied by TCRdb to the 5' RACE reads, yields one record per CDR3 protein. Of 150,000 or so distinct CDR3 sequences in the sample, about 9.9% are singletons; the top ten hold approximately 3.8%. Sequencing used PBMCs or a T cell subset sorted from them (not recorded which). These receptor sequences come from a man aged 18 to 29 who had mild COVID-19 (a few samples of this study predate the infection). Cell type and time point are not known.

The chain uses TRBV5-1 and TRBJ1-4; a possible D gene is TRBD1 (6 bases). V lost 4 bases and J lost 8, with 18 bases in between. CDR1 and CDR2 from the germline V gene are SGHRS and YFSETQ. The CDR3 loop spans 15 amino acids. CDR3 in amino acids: CASSVIGTSEEKLFF. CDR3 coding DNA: TGCGCCAGCAGCGTAATCGGGACATCGGAGGAAAAACTGTTTTTT.

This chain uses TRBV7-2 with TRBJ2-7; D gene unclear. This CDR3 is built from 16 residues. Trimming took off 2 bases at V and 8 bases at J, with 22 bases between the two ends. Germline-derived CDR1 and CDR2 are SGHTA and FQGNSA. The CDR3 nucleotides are TGTGCCAGCAGCTTAAACCCCCTCCGGGCTATGGGCCAGCAGTACTTC. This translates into CASSLNPLRAMGQQYF.

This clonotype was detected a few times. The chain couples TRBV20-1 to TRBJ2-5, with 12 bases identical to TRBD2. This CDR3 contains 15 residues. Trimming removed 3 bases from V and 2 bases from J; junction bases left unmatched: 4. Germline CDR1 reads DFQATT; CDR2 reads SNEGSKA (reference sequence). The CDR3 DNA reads TGCAGTGCTAGTAATCTAGCGGGGGGGCAAGAGACCCAGTACTTC. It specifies CSASNLAGGQETQYF.

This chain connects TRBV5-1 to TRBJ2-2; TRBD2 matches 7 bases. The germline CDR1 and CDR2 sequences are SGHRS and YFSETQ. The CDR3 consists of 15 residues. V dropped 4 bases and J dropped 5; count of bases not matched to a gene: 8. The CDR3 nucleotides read TGCGCCAGCAGCAAACCGGGACTAAGGACCGGGGAGCTGTTTTTT. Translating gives CASSKPGLRTGELFF. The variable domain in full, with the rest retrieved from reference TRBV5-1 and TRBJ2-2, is KAGVTQTPRYLIKTRGQQVTLSCSPISGHRSVSWYQQTPGQGLQFLFEYFSETQRNKGNFPGRFSGRQFSNSRSEMNVSTLELGDSALYLCASSKPGLRTGELFFGEGSRLTVL.

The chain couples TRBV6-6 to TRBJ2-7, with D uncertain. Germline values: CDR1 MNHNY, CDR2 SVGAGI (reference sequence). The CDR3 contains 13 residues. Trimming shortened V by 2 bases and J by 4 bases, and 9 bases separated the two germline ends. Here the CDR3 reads CASSYVDMYEQYF. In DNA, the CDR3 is TGTGCCAGCAGTTACGTGGATATGTACGAGCAGTACTTC.

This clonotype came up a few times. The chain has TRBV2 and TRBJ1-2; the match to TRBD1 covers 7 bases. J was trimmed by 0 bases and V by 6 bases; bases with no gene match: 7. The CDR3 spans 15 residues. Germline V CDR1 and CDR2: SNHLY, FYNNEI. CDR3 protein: CASRKQGDANYGYTF. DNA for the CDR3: TGTGCCAGCAGGAAGCAGGGGGATGCTAACTATGGCTACACCTTC.

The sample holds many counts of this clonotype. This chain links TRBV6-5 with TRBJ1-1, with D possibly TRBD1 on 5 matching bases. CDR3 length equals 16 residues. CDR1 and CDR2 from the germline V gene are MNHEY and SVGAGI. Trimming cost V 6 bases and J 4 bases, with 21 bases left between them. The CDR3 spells CASSFRATGVGTEAFF. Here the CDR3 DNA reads TGTGCCAGCAGCTTCCGAGCCACAGGCGTAGGCACTGAAGCTTTCTTT.

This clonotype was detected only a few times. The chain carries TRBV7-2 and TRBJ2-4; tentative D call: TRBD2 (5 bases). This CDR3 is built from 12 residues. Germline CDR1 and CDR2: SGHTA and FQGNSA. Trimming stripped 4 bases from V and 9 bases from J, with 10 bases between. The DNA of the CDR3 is TGTGCCAGCAGCTCAGCGGCCGGCATTCAGTACTTC. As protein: CASSSAAGIQYF.

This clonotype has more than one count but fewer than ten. Written as DNA, the CDR3 is TGTGCCAGCAGGGTCGTAGGGTCTGGTGAGACCCAGTACTTC. Its protein product is CASRVVGSGETQYF. This chain joins TRBV5-6 and TRBJ2-5; D not certain. Germline V lookup: CDR1 SGHDT, CDR2 YYEEEE. The CDR3 consists of 14 residues. V gave up 5 bases and J gave up 5 bases, with 16 bases separating them.